This entry lists 13 T cell receptor beta chains sequenced from one sample in a study of identical twins. MiXCR, applied by TCRdb to the 5' RACE reads, yields one record per CDR3 protein. The data show about 700,000 distinct CDR3 sequences, around 8.3% seen once. These data were likewise used in another study, on yellow fever vaccine responses in identical twins.

The specimen sequenced was PBMCs. The receptors were gathered from a woman younger than 35 in good health.

The rearrangement links TRBV19 to TRBJ2-1; D is undetermined. CDR1 LNHDA and CDR2 SQIVND come from the germline V gene (reference sequence). The CDR3 covers 15 residues. The V and J ends lost 4 bases and 5 bases respectively, with 15 bases between them. As DNA, the CDR3 is TGTGCCAGTAGTAGTCTTTCGCGCCCAAACAATGAGCAGTTCTTC. Residues: CASSSLSRPNNEQFF.

This clonotype turned up a few times. The chain is built from TRBV10-2 and TRBJ2-5, with a possible D match to TRBD1 (6 bases). This CDR3 is 16 amino acids long. CDR1 and CDR2 from the germline V gene are WSHSY and SAAADI. Trimming removed 10 bases at V and 2 bases at J, with 23 bases between. The CDR3 bases are TGCGCCACTAAAAATAATGTACAGGGAAAGCAAGAGACCCAGTACTTC. Protein product: CATKNNVQGKQETQYF.

V usage is TRBV2 and J usage is TRBJ2-7; D not resolved. V was pared by 8 bases and J by 6 bases, with 11 bases between. The germline CDR1 and CDR2 sequences are SNHLY and FYNNEI. The CDR3 is 11 amino acids. The CDR3 reads CASLGIGEQYF. The CDR3 DNA reads as TGTGCCAGCCTGGGTATCGGCGAGCAGTACTTC.

The chain links TRBV5-3 to TRBJ2-3; D not resolved. TRBV5-3 is an open reading frame, and its role is uncertain. The CDR3 is made up of 13 amino acids. The V gene lost 8 bases and the J gene lost 3 bases, with 13 bases spanning the gap. CDR3 amino acids: CARSPSSTDTQYF. Written as DNA, the CDR3 is TGTGCCAGGAGCCCTTCGAGTACAGATACGCAGTATTTT.

This clonotype was seen a handful of times. The V gene is TRBV15, the J gene TRBJ2-5; 10 positions match TRBD2. CDR3 length: 16 residues. V lost 0 bases to trimming and J lost 3 bases; unmatched junction nucleotides: 4. The germline V gene has CDR1 LNHNV and CDR2 YYDKDF (reference sequence). The CDR3 DNA sequence: TGTGCCACCAGCAGAGAACGGCTAGCGGGGGAAGAGACCCAGTACTTC. Encoded protein: CATSRERLAGEETQYF.

The chain couples TRBV6-5 to TRBJ2-2; 9 nucleotides match TRBD2. The germline V gene has CDR1 MNHEY and CDR2 SVGAGI. The CDR3 length is 16 residues. Trimming cost V 0 bases and J 2 bases; bases outside gene matches: 1. The CDR3 spells CASSYSLAGNTGELFF. The CDR3 DNA reads TGTGCCAGCAGTTACTCCCTAGCGGGAAACACCGGGGAGCTGTTTTTT.

This clonotype was recorded a few times. The chain combines TRBV11-2 with TRBJ2-1; TRBD1 aligns across 8 bases. Germline trimming cut 1 base from V and 0 bases from J; bases unmatched to any gene: 8. This CDR3 region has 18 residues. Per the germline V gene, CDR1 is SGHAT and CDR2 is FQNNGV. The CDR3 bases are TGTGCCAGCAGCTTAGGACAGGGGCTCGCTAGCTCCTACAATGAGCAGTTCTTC. Residues: CASSLGQGLASSYNEQFF.

This clonotype was observed many times. J is TRBJ2-3 and V is TRBV14; TRBD1 matches 8 bases. The CDR3 is 14 residues long. V shed 5 bases and J 5 bases; nucleotides not matched to a gene: 6. Germline assignment: CDR1 SGHDN and CDR2 FVKESK. As DNA, the CDR3 is TGTGCCAGCAGCTTAGGACAGGGAGGAGATACGCAGTATTTT. Protein sequence: CASSLGQGGDTQYF.

This clonotype was counted between two and nine times. The chain uses TRBV5-1 and TRBJ2-5; TRBD2 aligns across 7 bases. CDR1 and CDR2 from the germline V gene are SGHRS and YFSETQ. J was trimmed by 2 bases and V by 2 bases; bases with no gene match: 3. The CDR3 sequence is 14 residues long. DNA for the CDR3: TGCGCCAGCAGCTTCAGCGGGATACAAGAGACCCAGTACTTC. Protein sequence: CASSFSGIQETQYF.

This clonotype occurred a few times. The V gene is TRBV27, the J gene TRBJ1-1; D gene uncertain. Trimming cost V 3 bases and J 5 bases, with 10 bases left between them. The CDR3 consists of 13 residues. Germline V gives CDR1 MNHEY, CDR2 SMNVEV (reference sequence). The CDR3 DNA sequence: TGTGCCAGCAGTTTTGAGGGAAGGACTGAAGCTTTCTTT. It specifies CASSFEGRTEAFF.

The rearrangement joins TRBV7-6 to TRBJ2-3, with 13 bases aligning to TRBD2. Germline values: CDR1 SGHVS, CDR2 FNYEAQ. The CDR3 sequence is 17 residues long. Losses at the gene ends were 4 bases for V and 5 bases for J; bases not matched to a gene: 9. In DNA, the CDR3 is TGTGCCAGCAGCTGGGTCGGACTAGCGGGAGAGATAGATACGCAGTATTTT. As protein: CASSWVGLAGEIDTQYF.

This chain connects TRBV7-8 to TRBJ2-7; TRBD2 matches 7 bases. The CDR3 contains 12 residues. Germline CDR1 SGHVS, CDR2 FQNEAQ. After removal of 8 bases from V and 7 bases from J, the junction contained 8 bases not matched to a gene. The CDR3 nucleotides read TGTGCCAGCGGGGGGGGAGTGGGAGAGCAGTACTTC. The encoded protein is CASGGGVGEQYF. Complete variable domain (other parts from reference TRBV7-8 and TRBJ2-7): GAGVSQSPRYKVAKRGQDVALRCDPISGHVSLFWYQQALGQGPEFLTYFQNEAQLDKSGLPSDRFFAERPEGSVSTLKIQRTQQEDSAVYLCASGGGVGEQYFGPGTRLTVT.

This sequence joins TRBV9 and TRBJ2-3, with D uncertain. The CDR3 has 15 residues. Germline CDR1 SGDLS, CDR2 YYNGEE. Trimming pared 3 bases from V and 0 bases from J, leaving 11 bases between. DNA of the CDR3: TGTGCCAGCAGCGAGGCGGAATCAAGCACAGATACGCAGTATTTT. It yields the protein CASSEAESSTDTQYF.